These T cell receptor beta chains were read from a single sample in a study of a mutant IDH1 vaccine in newly diagnosed glioma. Repertoires were generated with immunoSEQ multiplex PCR, while TCRdb's copy carries only in-frame clones and drops some. The sample carries tens of thousands of clones, less than 80% recorded once. Their antigen targets remain unknown. Source: PBMCs, taken from a glioma patient whose treatment included an IDH1 peptide vaccine. Every receptor here comes from a man in his forties or fifties with glioma. Both conserved end residues are part of each CDR3. The order of the fields is D gene, V gene, J gene, clone size, CDR3 DNA, CDR3 protein. A D gene is named only where the DNA matches it firmly. Size is omitted from some rows. Given values are once, few, many or a class for expanded clones.

TRBD1	TRBV5-5	TRBJ1-1	few	TGTGCCAGCAGCTGGTTTGGACAGGGGAACACTGAAGCTTTCTTT	CASSWFGQGNTEAFF
NA	TRBV4-3	TRBJ1-1	NA	TGCGCCAGCAGCCACACGCCGGACAGTGAAGCTTTCTTT	CASSHTPDSEAFF
TRBD2	TRBV30	TRBJ2-1	few	TGTGCCTGGAGGACCCCCCGGTGGGTAGCGGGAACTTACAATGAGCAGTTCTTC	CAWRTPRWVAGTYNEQFF
NA	TRBV10-1	TRBJ2-7	few	TGCGCCAGCAGTCCTAAGTATATCTCCTACGAGCAGTACTTC	CASSPKYISYEQYF
NA	TRBV18	TRBJ1-3	NA	TGTGCCAGCTCGCCTAACGGGGACAGAAACACCATATATTTT	CASSPNGDRNTIYF
NA	TRBV27	TRBJ1-5	NA	TGTGCCAGCAAGGAGTCGGGGGCGTATTTCAATCAGCCCCAGCATTTT	CASKESGAYFNQPQHF
NA	TRBV13	TRBJ2-5	NA	TGTGCCAGCAGCTCCAGGGGAGGGAGAGAGACCCAGTACTTC	CASSSRGGRETQYF
TRBD1	TRBV28	TRBJ1-5	few	TGTGCCAGCAGTGCAGACAGGGGAAGCAATCAGCCCCAGCATTTT	CASSADRGSNQPQHF
TRBD2	TRBV5-1	TRBJ2-7	NA	TGCGCCAGCAGCACCTCGGCGGGAGGGGAAGAGCAGTACTTC	CASSTSAGGEEQYF
NA	TRBV4-1	TRBJ1-1	NA	TGCGCCAGCAGCCAAGGATGGCATAGGCGTAAGGGAGGCACTGAAGCTTTCTTT	CASSQGWHRRKGGTEAFF
TRBD1	TRBV14	TRBJ2-2	once	TGTGCCAGCAGACGGACAGGGACGAACACCGGGGAGCTGTTTTTT	CASRRTGTNTGELFF